The next 2 T cell receptor beta chains were all read from a single sample in a study of blood T cells in healthy people across ages. The use of a sample-barcoded 5' primer and a J-beta primer mix characterized a second PCR of about 6 to 12 cycles. TCRdb called the 5' RACE reads again in MiXCR, with one record for every CDR3 protein. The sample records about 720,000 distinct CDR3 sequences, 22% being singletons. The sequenced material came from blood. The receptors stem from a man between 65 and 85 years old in good health.

This clonotype was observed a few times. This chain connects TRBV6-5 to TRBJ2-1; TRBD2 agrees at 8 bases. There are 15 residues in the CDR3. J lost 7 bases, V lost 6 bases, and 11 bases had no gene match. The germline CDR1 and CDR2 sequences are MNHEY and SVGAGI. CDR3 loop: CASSRKPAGVNEQFF. In DNA form, the CDR3 reads TGTGCCAGCAGCCGAAAGCCAGCGGGAGTAAATGAGCAGTTCTTC.

This clonotype came up a few times. The CDR3 sequence: CSVEGGGEQFF. The CDR3 nucleotides are TGCAGCGTTGAAGGCGGGGGGGAGCAGTTCTTC. The chain couples TRBV29-1 to TRBJ2-1, with 8 bases identical to TRBD2. Trimming removed 1 base from V and 10 bases from J; junction bases left unmatched: 0. CDR1 is SQVTM and CDR2 is ANQGSEA in the germline V gene. The CDR3 sequence is 11 residues long.